This paragraph covers one T cell receptor beta chain sequence. Original processing notes: Counts of nucleated cells, estimated from reference gene primer amplification, were obtained. Here immunoSEQ multiplex PCR was the method, and the copy in TCRdb shows in-frame clones only, minus some. V, J and clone size are those of that table, while D and trimming were read from the DNA. The table shows approximately 94,000 clones, with around 88% occurring only once. This specimen comes from a study of blood T cell repertoires in COVID-19. The CDR3 totals 13 residues. Germline loops: CDR1 GTSNPN, CDR2 SVGIG (reference sequence). The V and J ends lost 1 base and 8 bases respectively, with 9 bases between them.

This rearrangement joins TRBV30 to TRBJ1-6; D is undetermined. The receptor was derived from a woman in her seventies with acute or convalescent COVID-19. The specimen sequenced was peripheral blood. The CDR3 sequence: CAWSGWSDSPLHF. The CDR3 bases are TGTGCCTGGAGTGGGTGGTCGGATTCACCCCTCCACTTT.